The sequence of this TCR beta chain was determined in a study of cytomegalovirus exposure and HLA in healthy donors. Study results and limitations: TCR sequences were mostly rare, though some public TCRs occurred in many donors. In an earlier analysis, productive rearrangement rates for most beta V segments clustered near 87% or 30%. Upon later analysis, TCR association rates were observed to vary by HLA locus, being highest for DRB1 and lowest for HLA-C.

The study ran its PCR with 60 Vbeta and 13 Jbeta primers. TCRdb keeps only in-frame clones here, not all; method: immunoSEQ multiplex PCR. The table has over 150,000 clones, around 80% seen once; the top ten hold 1.4% to 1.5%. In regard to this clone: Its antigen is not known.

The TCR comes from a woman in her twenties or thirties in good health and CMV-seropositive. The sample consisted of PBMCs.

The CDR3 nucleotides read TGTGCCAGTGGGGGGAACAGTCACACCGGGGAGCTGTTTTTT. Translation: CASGGNSHTGELFF. This rearrangement joins TRBV19 to TRBJ2-2; tentative D call: TRBD2 (6 bases). CDR3 size: 14 residues. V was cut by 8 bases and J by 3 bases, with 13 bases left in between. The germline CDR1 and CDR2 sequences are LNHDA and SQIVND (reference sequence).